The 6 T cell receptor beta chains listed next were all sequenced from one sample in a study of T cells in Graves' hyperthyroidism and ophthalmopathy. There were TCR beta CDR3 regions amplified from RNA transcripts. The TCR CDR3 first-round RT-PCR relied on the HTBI primer set. Each CDR3 protein gets one entry after TCRdb re-called the multiplex PCR reads with MiXCR. There are roughly 560,000 distinct CDR3 sequences in the sample; under 15% occur only once, and about 3.9% lies in the top ten. Sequencing input: blood. These receptors originate from a woman between 40 and 55 years old with Graves' ophthalmopathy.

By share, this clonotype ranks as medium-sized. The rearrangement uses TRBV12-3 or TRBV12-4 and TRBJ1-1; 10 bases are shared with TRBD1. Trimming took 5 bases from V and 5 from J; bases not matched to a gene: 5. This CDR3 is 14 amino acids long. Here the CDR3 reads CASSRQGARTEAFF. The DNA for the CDR3 is TGTGCCAGCAGTAGACAGGGGGCTCGGACTGAAGCTTTCTTT.

This clonotype came up a few times. This chain joins TRBV28 and TRBJ2-5; tentatively, D is TRBD2 (6 bases). Per germline, CDR1 MDHEN and CDR2 SYDVKM. The CDR3 runs to 16 residues. V was shortened by 2 bases and J by 2 bases, with 15 bases between the two germline ends. Here the CDR3 DNA reads TGTGCCAGCAGTTTACGGAGGGCCTTTAGTCAAGAGACCCAGTACTTC. It specifies CASSLRRAFSQETQYF. Supplemented by reference TRBV28 and TRBJ2-5, the full variable domain reads DVKVTQSSRYLVKRTGEKVFLECVQDMDHENMFWYRQDPGLGLRLIYFSYDVKMKEKGDIPEGYSVSREKKERFSLILESASTNQTSMYLCASSLRRAFSQETQYFGPGTRLLVL.

The table lists this clonotype with many counts. CDR3 bases: TGCAGTGCTAGAGATGACAGGGGATGGGAGACCCAGTACTTC. Amino acids: CSARDDRGWETQYF. The chain links TRBV20-1 to TRBJ2-5, with 8 bases aligning to TRBD1. Germline CDR1 is DFQATT and CDR2 is SNEGSKA (reference sequence). J was trimmed by 5 bases and V by 0 bases; bases with no gene match: 5. The CDR3 consists of 14 residues.

The chain joins TRBV20-1 to TRBJ2-7, with 11 bases lining up with TRBD2. Germline values: CDR1 DFQATT, CDR2 SNEGSKA (reference sequence). After removal of 5 bases from V and 3 bases from J, the junction contained 12 bases not matched to a gene. This CDR3 spans 16 amino acids. For the CDR3, the DNA is TGCAGTGCTCAACCTCTAGCGGGAGGTATATACTACGAGCAGTACTTC. Residues: CSAQPLAGGIYYEQYF.

This clonotype was counted ten times or more. The chain couples TRBV6-2 or TRBV6-3 to TRBJ1-2; D might be TRBD1 (5 bases). Trimming removed 11 bases from V and 4 bases from J, with 17 bases in between. Looked up from germline, CDR1 is MNHEY and CDR2 is SVGEGT. CDR3 length: 13 residues. CDR3 coding DNA: TGTGCCGCCAACCGGGACCGCACCTATGGCTACACCTTC. Amino acid sequence: CAANRDRTYGYTF.

The sample holds one count of this clonotype. The chain uses TRBV6-1 and TRBJ1-2, with D unresolved. The germline V gene has CDR1 MNHNS and CDR2 SASEGT. V was pared by 4 bases and J by 2 bases, with 8 bases between. The CDR3 length is 13 residues. The CDR3 protein is CASSAGLNYGYTF. CDR3 in DNA: TGTGCCAGCAGTGCCGGACTAAACTATGGCTACACCTTC.